This T cell receptor beta chain was recovered during a study of OX40 agonist ivuxolimab in advanced cancers. Study information: Those treated in dose escalation had hepatocellular carcinoma, melanoma, renal cell cancer or head and neck cancer.

The junction had 9 bases not matched to a gene; V was cut back by 7 bases and J by 7 bases. The CDR3 sequence is 14 residues long. CDR1 is MNHEY, CDR2 SMNVEV, per germline (reference sequence). Measured with immunoSEQ multiplex PCR; TCRdb has only the in-frame clones, and not every one. The table has around 82,000 clones, approximately 90% seen once. The sequence was collected from an adult with an advanced solid tumor such as melanoma, head and neck, liver or kidney cancer. The sample was CD4+ or CD8+ T cells sorted from blood, taken in a trial of the OX40 agonist ivuxolimab. V and J are TRBV27 and TRBJ1-4; TRBD1 matches 7 bases. The CDR3 DNA follows: TGTGCCAGCACCCGGACAGGCCTAAGTGAAAAACTGTTTTTT. It is translated as CASTRTGLSEKLFF.